This TCR beta chain originates from a study of T cell changes during pregnancy in multiple sclerosis. Profiled with immunoSEQ multiplex PCR; TCRdb holds only in-frame clones, not every one. Of about 40,000 clones listed, about 91% are singletons. The V gene's germline CDR1 is ENHRY and CDR2 SYGVKD. J lost 1 base, V lost 5 bases, and 15 bases had no gene match. This CDR3 is built from 20 residues. The gene calls are TRBV10-3 and TRBJ2-2, with 11 nucleotides matching TRBD1. The clonotype was recovered from a female donor in good health, enrolled as a control in a pregnancy study. Source: CD4+ T cells from peripheral blood mononuclear cells, taken in the third trimester of pregnancy. Here the CDR3 DNA reads TGTGCCATCAGTTCCGGACAGGGGGCGTTGAACGGCCTGAACACCGGGGAGCTGTTTTTT. It specifies CAISSGQGALNGLNTGELFF.